This T cell receptor beta chain was captured in a study of T-cell reconstitution after alpha-beta-depleted transplantation in children. V shed 1 base, J shed 8 bases, and the junction held 8 bases outside the gene matches. From germline, CDR1 is WSHSY and CDR2 SAAADI. The CDR3 consists of 16 residues. Construction of the TCRbeta library involved unique molecular identifiers. TCRdb ran MiXCR on the PCR reads and lists one entry per CDR3 protein. The sample holds fewer than 400,000 distinct CDR3 sequences, roughly 21% seen once. V is TRBV10-2 and J is TRBJ2-1; 10 bases match TRBD2. The sequence came from a human donor who donated a stem cell graft to a child with acute myeloid leukemia. The source material was PBMCs from the stem cell graft donor, sampled from the stem cell graft. CDR3 nucleotides: TGCGCCAGCAGTGAGTGGTCTAGCGGGAGCATCTATGAGCAGTTCTTC. It is translated as CASSEWSSGSIYEQFF.